This T cell receptor (beta chain) was captured in a study of T cell responses to AZD1222 COVID-19 vaccine. Between the trimmed V and J ends, which lost 3 bases and 6 bases, there was a span of 18 bases. From germline, CDR1 is MNHNS and CDR2 SASEGT. The CDR3 covers 15 residues. Study-wide results and caveats: Clonal diversity may have been underestimated, and the donors were mostly white British, with more females than males.

Assay: immunoSEQ multiplex PCR; the TCRdb copy retains only in-frame clones and omits some. This sample has about 140,000 clones, with 80% to 95% found just once. A remark on this clone: What it recognizes is unknown.

This specimen consisted of peripheral blood, obtained 28 days after the second AZD1222 dose. The receptor was derived from an adult who received the AZD1222 COVID-19 vaccine. The V call is TRBV6-1, the J call TRBJ2-7; D uncertain. CDR3 sequence reads: CASSEVGSNKGEQYF. The CDR3 DNA reads as TGTGCCAGCAGTGAGGTGGGATCCAATAAGGGCGAGCAGTACTTC.